A selection of T cell receptor beta chains follows, all from one sample in a study of T cells in Graves' hyperthyroidism and ophthalmopathy. TCRdb reprocessed the multiplex PCR reads via MiXCR and lists one record per CDR3 protein. The sample lists about 250,000 distinct CDR3 sequences, almost 25% occurring once. The specimen sequenced was blood. The source is a woman aged 40 to 55 with Graves' ophthalmopathy. CDR3s include the opening cysteine and the closing phenylalanine or tryptophan. The D gene is left open where the match is weak. Clone sizes are given selectively: once, few, many, or a class where the clone is expanded.

DNA,CDR3,V,D,size,J
TGTGCCAGCAGTTTAACAGGGGGCTCGGAGCAGTACTTC,CASSLTGGSEQYF,TRBV28,TRBD1,many,TRBJ2-7
TGTGCCAGCTCACCCCGAGAGGGACAGGGACTTTCCGGCTACACCTTC,CASSPREGQGLSGYTF,TRBV18,TRBD1,many,TRBJ1-2
TGTGCCAGCAGCCCGAGATGGGACAGCCCTGAGCAGTACTTC,CASSPRWDSPEQYF,TRBV7-9,TRBD1,many,TRBJ2-7
TGTGCCAGCAGCTTTAGGGGGGAACAGTGGGAGACCCAGTACTTC,CASSFRGEQWETQYF,TRBV7-8,.,many,TRBJ2-5
TGTGCCAGCAGCTTAGCGCCAAACACCGGGGAGCTGTTTTTT,CASSLAPNTGELFF,TRBV7-9,.,many,TRBJ2-2
TGTGCCAGCAGTGAGGATTACACTGAAGCTTTCTTT,CASSEDYTEAFF,TRBV2,.,many,TRBJ1-1
TGTGCCAGCAGTTCTCGTCGCGGGACTAGCGCCAACAAACCCTACGAGCAGTACTTC,CASSSRRGTSANKPYEQYF,TRBV28,TRBD2,many,TRBJ2-7
TGTGCCAGCAGTGAGTTTTGGCAACAGAACACTGAAGCTTTCTTT,CASSEFWQQNTEAFF,TRBV6-1,.,many,TRBJ1-1
TGCAGTGCTATAAATCAAGAGACCCAGTACTTC,CSAINQETQYF,TRBV20-1,.,.,TRBJ2-5
TGTGCCAGCAGTAGAGGGACGGACAATGGCTACACCTTC,CASSRGTDNGYTF,TRBV6-5,.,many,TRBJ1-2
TGCGCCAGCAGCTTGGATGGGAGGGCCGGAGCCAAAAACATTCAGTACTTC,CASSLDGRAGAKNIQYF,TRBV5-1,TRBD2,many,TRBJ2-4
TGTGCCAGCAGCCCGAGACGGGCCCTCCCAGCCCCTGGCTACACCTTC,CASSPRRALPAPGYTF,TRBV2,.,many,TRBJ1-2
TGTGCCAGTAGTATTCGCACAGGGGGGACAGATACGCAGTATTTT,CASSIRTGGTDTQYF,TRBV19,TRBD1,many,TRBJ2-3
TGTGCCACCAGTGAGAGGACAGGGGTCTGGGATGAGCAGTTCTTC,CATSERTGVWDEQFF,TRBV24-1,TRBD1,many,TRBJ2-1
TGTGCCAGCAGTTTACCAGCGGGGGCTGAGGAGACCCAGTACTTC,CASSLPAGAEETQYF,TRBV28,TRBD2,.,TRBJ2-5
TGTGCCACCAGTGTAGGGGCCCGGGGTGAAGCTTTCTTT,CATSVGARGEAFF,TRBV24-1,.,many,TRBJ1-1
TGTGCCTGGAGTCCTCGACGCCGAGCGAATTCACCCCTCCACTTT,CAWSPRRRANSPLHF,TRBV30,.,many,TRBJ1-6
TGTGCCAGCAGTTCCTTCTATGGTGGAGGGTACTTC,CASSSFYGGGYF,TRBV28,.,many,TRBJ2-7
TGTGCCAGCAGCCAACCCTGGGAGGGGCAGGGGCGCGGAAGTCAGCCCCAGCATTTT,CASSQPWEGQGRGSQPQHF,TRBV4-2,.,.,TRBJ1-5
TGTGCCTGGAGTCCAGGGGCAATGAGGGCTGAAGCTTTCTTT,CAWSPGAMRAEAFF,TRBV30,.,many,TRBJ1-1
TGTGCCAGCAGGGCGGGCCTTGGGAGGCCCCAGCATTTT,CASRAGLGRPQHF,TRBV12-3/TRBV12-4,.,.,TRBJ1-5
TGCAGCGTCCCTGTAGTAGCGGGCGGCGCCTACGAGCAGTACTTC,CSVPVVAGGAYEQYF,TRBV29-1,TRBD2,many,TRBJ2-7
TGTGCCAGCAGTTACTCGAGGTACACTGAAGCTTTCTTT,CASSYSRYTEAFF,TRBV6-5,.,.,TRBJ1-1
TGTGCCACCAGCAGGGGACAGGGGTATAACTATGGCTACACCTTC,CATSRGQGYNYGYTF,TRBV15,TRBD1,.,TRBJ1-2
TGTGCCTGGAGTCCAGAGACTAGCGGAAACCAAGAGACCCAGTACTTC,CAWSPETSGNQETQYF,TRBV30,TRBD2,many,TRBJ2-5
TGTGCCAGCAGTTTCTCCGACAGGGGCTATGGCTACACCTTC,CASSFSDRGYGYTF,TRBV28,TRBD1,many,TRBJ1-2
TGTGCCAGCGAAGGAGAAGAGACCCAGTACTTC,CASEGEETQYF,TRBV28,.,many,TRBJ2-5
TGTGCCAGCAGTTTAGAGGGAAATCACCGGTATGGCTACACCTTC,CASSLEGNHRYGYTF,TRBV12-3/TRBV12-4,.,.,TRBJ1-2
TGTGCCAGCAGTGAATTCCCGCGGGGGAGGGATGGCTACACCTTC,CASSEFPRGRDGYTF,TRBV6-1,.,many,TRBJ1-2
TGTGCCAGCAGTTTAGCGGGAGAGTCTATTCAGTACTTC,CASSLAGESIQYF,TRBV28,TRBD2,many,TRBJ2-4
TGTGCCAGCAGTTACGGGACACTAGCGGGAGGGCCTAACTTC,CASSYGTLAGGPNF,TRBV6-2/TRBV6-3,TRBD2,.,TRBJ2-7
TGTGCCAGCAGCCCCTCCACGGAGACCCAGTACTTC,CASSPSTETQYF,TRBV7-6,.,many,TRBJ2-5
TGTGCCAGCAGTCAAGCGACAGGGGGAGCTTTCTTT,CASSQATGGAFF,TRBV7-2,TRBD1,many,TRBJ1-1
TGTGCCAGCAGTGCAACCGGGAGGGCCGATTACGAGCAGTACTTC,CASSATGRADYEQYF,TRBV2,TRBD2,many,TRBJ2-7
TGTGCCAGCATATGGCAGCTCGTGCAGTACTTC,CASIWQLVQYF,TRBV6-1,.,few,TRBJ2-7
TGCAGCGCGCGACAGGGGGCGGATGGCTACACCTTC,CSARQGADGYTF,TRBV29-1,TRBD1,many,TRBJ1-2
TGCAGCGTTCGAAACACTGAAGCTTTCTTT,CSVRNTEAFF,TRBV29-1,.,many,TRBJ1-1
TGTGCCAGCAGGCATCTACAGGGTATCTACGAGCAGTACTTC,CASRHLQGIYEQYF,TRBV6-5,.,many,TRBJ2-7
TGTGCCAGCAGCGTAGGGCAGGACAATTCACCCCTCCACTTT,CASSVGQDNSPLHF,TRBV9,.,many,TRBJ1-6
TGTGCCAGCAGCTTGCCGGCCTGGGAGCAGTACTTC,CASSLPAWEQYF,TRBV7-2,.,many,TRBJ2-7
TGTGCCAGCAGCTTAGCAGTAGTAGGGGACTACGAGCAGTACTTC,CASSLAVVGDYEQYF,TRBV7-2,.,.,TRBJ2-7
TGTGCCAGCAGCTTAGTAGGGTTAGGAAACACCATATATTTT,CASSLVGLGNTIYF,TRBV7-8,.,many,TRBJ1-3
TGCGCCAGCAGCTTTCAGCTCCCGACGAACACCGGGGAGCTGTTTTTT,CASSFQLPTNTGELFF,TRBV5-1,.,many,TRBJ2-2
TGTGCCTGGGAGCGGGGATACAATGAGCAGTTCTTC,CAWERGYNEQFF,TRBV30,TRBD2,many,TRBJ2-1
TGTGCCAGCAGTTTAGGTGGTGACGTGATCACCGGGGAGCTGTTTTTT,CASSLGGDVITGELFF,TRBV28,.,many,TRBJ2-2